Shown below are 22 T cell receptor beta chains from a single sample sequenced in a study of vaccination effects on CD4 cells after COVID-19 (dated 2022 in TCRdb). In the ViraFEST assay, PBMC were stimulated with viral peptide pools, and antigen-specific CD4+ T cell clonotypes were then identified by expansion using TCR sequencing. After 10 to 11 days of culture, CD4+ T cells were isolated with the EasySep CD4+ T cell isolation kit. Each participant got two doses of an mRNA SARS-CoV-2 vaccine, either BNT162b2 or mRNA-1273. No antigen has been identified for these receptors. Receptors were amplified or captured by the immunoSEQ multiplex PCR assay. TCRdb limited this immuneACCESS table to in-frame rearrangements with V and J called. A share of clones is missing; checked studies link under half to unresolved V genes, and the rest is unexplained. The sample records about 13,000 clones, around 72% of which are singletons. About 9.3% of the sample lies in the top ten.

The input for sequencing was CD4+ T cells from PBMCs cultured with SARS-CoV-2 spike peptides, taken after COVID-19 vaccination. The intended sense of this specimen's cell subset or site label: SARS-CoV-2 spike overlapping peptide pool stimulation. All receptors derive from a human donor who received a COVID-19 vaccine.

The chain couples TRBV10-2 to TRBJ2-1; 8 bases map to TRBD2. This CDR3 comprises 14 residues. J was trimmed by 6 bases and V by 4 bases; bases with no gene match: 5. The germline V gene has CDR1 WSHSY and CDR2 SAAADI. The CDR3 sequence is CASSGTSWVNEQFF. The CDR3 DNA sequence: TGCGCCAGCAGTGGGACTAGCTGGGTCAATGAGCAGTTCTTC.

V and J are TRBV12-5 and TRBJ1-1, with no clear D. This CDR3 is built from 14 residues. Germline V gene data show CDR1 as LGHNT and CDR2 as FRNRAP. Trimming removed 1 base at V and 1 base at J, with 7 bases between. CDR3 nucleotide sequence: TGTGCTAGTGGTTTGGAAGGGCCGAACACTGAAGCTTTCTTT. It yields the protein CASGLEGPNTEAFF. Full variable domain (rest looked up from reference TRBV12-5 and TRBJ1-1): DARVTQTPRHKVTEMGQEVTMRCQPILGHNTVFWYRQTMMQGLELLAYFRNRAPLDDSGMPKDRFSAEMPDATLATLKIQPSEPRDSAVYFCASGLEGPNTEAFFGQGTRLTVV.

J is TRBJ2-3 and V is TRBV4-1, with D possibly TRBD1 on 5 matching bases. Germline V gene data show CDR1 as MGHRA and CDR2 as YSYEKL. The germline V and J ends were trimmed by 1 base and 7 bases, with 6 bases remaining between them. The CDR3 length is 12 residues. The chain's CDR3 is CASSQAGYTQYF. For the CDR3, the DNA is TGCGCCAGCAGCCAAGCAGGGTATACGCAGTATTTT.

The J gene is TRBJ1-3, the V gene TRBV30; D is unresolved. V gave up 1 base and J gave up 0 bases, with 10 bases separating them. CDR1 is GTSNPN and CDR2 is SVGIG in the germline V gene (reference sequence). The length of the CDR3 is 15 residues. CDR3 sequence: CAWSAGSLSGNTIYF. Written as DNA, the CDR3 is TGTGCCTGGAGTGCCGGGAGTCTCTCTGGAAACACCATATATTTT.

Here the CDR3 reads CASSLASGTYEQYF. The CDR3 region has the DNA TGTGCCAGCAGCTTGGCTAGCGGGACCTACGAGCAGTACTTC. J is TRBJ2-7 and V is TRBV13; the match to TRBD2 covers 9 bases. Germline trimming cut 3 bases from V and 2 bases from J; bases unmatched to any gene: 2. CDR1 PRHDT and CDR2 FYEKMQ come from the germline V gene (reference sequence). The CDR3 is 14 amino acids.

V usage is TRBV18 and J usage is TRBJ1-5; no clear D. CDR1 and CDR2 from the germline V gene are KGHSH and LQKENI. CDR3 size: 15 residues. With 3 bases removed from V and 3 bases from J, the gap between germline ends came to 12 bases. The chain's CDR3 is CASSPKVGDNQPQHF. The CDR3, as DNA: TGTGCCAGCTCACCGAAGGTGGGAGACAATCAGCCCCAGCATTTT.

V gene TRBV19 combines with J gene TRBJ2-2; weak D call: TRBD2 (6 bases). This CDR3 is 14 amino acids long. In germline, CDR1 is LNHDA, CDR2 SQIVND (reference sequence). V lost 7 bases and J 0 bases, leaving 9 bases between the germline ends. CDR3 coding DNA: TGTGCCAGTAAGGGACTGACGAACACCGGGGAGCTGTTTTTT. It translates to CASKGLTNTGELFF.

This chain joins TRBV6-1 and TRBJ1-2; D remains unclear. This CDR3 is built from 14 residues. CDR1 is MNHNS and CDR2 is SASEGT in the germline V gene. V was pared by 4 bases and J by 4 bases, with 13 bases between. CDR3 nucleotide sequence: TGTGCCAGCAGTGCAGCAGCCTCCGCCTATGGCTACACCTTC. Its protein product is CASSAAASAYGYTF.

The chain carries TRBV10-3 and TRBJ2-5, with D perhaps assigned TRBD1 or TRBD2 (6 bases each). V lost 6 bases and J lost 3, with 8 bases in between. The length of the CDR3 is 12 residues. Germline V gene sequence: CDR1 ENHRY, CDR2 SYGVKD. CDR3 amino acids: CAIRGGEETQYF. The CDR3 DNA follows: TGTGCCATCAGGGGGGGCGAAGAGACCCAGTACTTC.

This chain connects TRBV7-2 to TRBJ1-2; 9 bases agree with TRBD1. Trimming took 5 bases from V and 7 from J; bases not matched to a gene: 8. This CDR3 region has 14 residues. From germline, CDR1 is SGHTA and CDR2 FQGNSA. This CDR3 is CASSLGGTGSGYTF. CDR3 nucleotide sequence: TGTGCCAGCAGCCTGGGGGGGACAGGGAGTGGCTACACCTTC.

This chain uses TRBV10-3 with TRBJ2-1, with TRBD2 matching 13 bases. Germline V gives CDR1 ENHRY, CDR2 SYGVKD. J was trimmed by 1 base and V by 4 bases; bases with no gene match: 13. The CDR3 has 20 amino acids. The CDR3 reads CAISAAPRTSGSGSYNEQFF. The CDR3 DNA is TGTGCCATCAGTGCAGCCCCGAGGACTAGCGGGAGTGGGTCCTACAATGAGCAGTTCTTC.

This sequence joins TRBV5-1 and TRBJ2-7; D ambiguous. With 6 bases removed from V and 4 bases from J, the gap between germline ends came to 14 bases. This CDR3 spans 13 amino acids. The germline CDR1 and CDR2 sequences are SGHRS and YFSETQ. The CDR3 reads CASTHGPRYEQYF. The DNA for the CDR3 is TGCGCCAGCACCCACGGGCCTCGTTACGAGCAGTACTTC.

This clone was found once. This chain joins TRBV4-1 and TRBJ2-4; D is perhaps TRBD1 (5 bases). CDR3 length equals 18 residues. Germline assignment: CDR1 MGHRA and CDR2 YSYEKL. Trimming pared 0 bases from V and 0 bases from J, leaving 15 bases between. CDR3 sequence: CASSQDRGRIVAKNIQYF. CDR3 sequence (DNA): TGCGCCAGCAGCCAAGATAGGGGCAGGATAGTAGCCAAAAACATTCAGTACTTC.

In this sample, this clone turned up once. The chain is built from TRBV12-3 or TRBV12-4 and TRBJ2-7; no clear D gene. With 2 bases removed from V and 9 bases from J, the gap between germline ends came to 11 bases. The CDR3 is 12 amino acids. DNA for the CDR3: TGTGCCAGCAGTTTAAGAGGATCCGGGCAGTACTTC. This sequence encodes CASSLRGSGQYF.

The CDR3 reads CASSLQHPSTDTQYF. CDR3 DNA sequence: TGTGCCAGCAGTTTGCAGCACCCTAGCACAGATACGCAGTATTTT. The rearrangement uses TRBV27 and TRBJ2-3; D ambiguous. Germline CDR1 MNHEY, CDR2 SMNVEV (reference sequence). CDR3 size: 15 residues. With 3 bases removed from V and 0 bases from J, the gap between germline ends came to 10 bases.

This chain uses TRBV19 with TRBJ1-5; 7 bases match TRBD1. Trimming cost V 3 bases and J 1 base; bases outside gene matches: 6. From germline, CDR1 is LNHDA and CDR2 SQIVND (reference sequence). The CDR3 extends over 16 amino acids. CDR3 loop: CASSIDRVSSNQPQHF. CDR3 DNA: TGTGCCAGTAGTATCGACAGGGTATCCAGCAATCAGCCCCAGCATTTT.

The chain has TRBV9 and TRBJ2-5; unclear D gene. V was trimmed by 0 bases and J by 3 bases, leaving 6 bases between them. The CDR3 covers 13 residues. The V gene's germline CDR1 is SGDLS and CDR2 YYNGEE. DNA for the CDR3: TGTGCCAGCAGCGTAGGTGGTGAAGAGACCCAGTACTTC. This translates into CASSVGGEETQYF.

The chain links TRBV20-1 to TRBJ1-2; D uncertain. There are 13 residues in the CDR3. V was shortened by 3 bases and J by 2 bases, with 10 bases between the two germline ends. CDR1 DFQATT and CDR2 SNEGSKA come from the germline V gene (reference sequence). The DNA for the CDR3 is TGCAGTGCTAGTTCCGGCACGAACTATGGCTACACCTTC. It specifies CSASSGTNYGYTF.

This clone was seen a few times. This chain connects TRBV6-5 to TRBJ2-7, with a possible D match to TRBD1 (6 bases). V was trimmed by 2 bases and J by 3 bases, leaving 8 bases between them. The CDR3 totals 13 residues. CDR1 MNHEY and CDR2 SVGAGI come from the germline V gene. The CDR3 nucleotides are TGTGCCAGCAGTTACAGCAGGGGCTACGAGCAGTACTTC. This codes for CASSYSRGYEQYF.

The genes are TRBV19 and TRBJ2-4; weak D call: TRBD1 (5 bases). V lost 3 bases and J lost 5, with 11 bases in between. The germline CDR1 and CDR2 sequences are LNHDA and SQIVND (reference sequence). The CDR3 loop spans 14 amino acids. CDR3 region: CASSISRAQNIQYF. In DNA form, the CDR3 reads TGTGCCAGTAGTATCTCCAGGGCCCAAAACATTCAGTACTTC.

The chain combines TRBV3-1 (or the pseudogene TRBV3-2) with TRBJ1-6; D is undetermined. The V end was cut by 4 bases, the J end by 5 bases, with 3 bases between. Germline V gives CDR1 LGHDT, CDR2 YNNKEL (reference sequence). The CDR3 extends over 12 amino acids. CDR3 in DNA: TGTGCCAGCAGCCTGAATAATTCACCCCTCCACTTT. It translates to CASSLNNSPLHF.

J is TRBJ1-5 and V is TRBV6-2 or TRBV6-3, with D perhaps TRBD1 (6 bases). Germline assignment: CDR1 MNHEY and CDR2 SVGEGT. V gave up 5 bases and J gave up 2 bases, with 22 bases separating them. The CDR3 is 18 residues long. CDR3 protein: CASSHEAQRRGGNQPQHF. The CDR3 bases are TGTGCCAGCAGTCACGAAGCCCAACGAAGGGGGGGCAATCAGCCCCAGCATTTT.